What follows is one TCR beta chain and its context. The sample comes from a study of T cell changes during pregnancy in multiple sclerosis. TCRdb's table, derived via immunoSEQ multiplex PCR, lists solely in-frame clones and lacks some. Of tens of thousands of clones listed, around 93% are singletons. This CDR3 has 14 residues. The V and J ends lost 8 bases and 6 bases respectively, with 17 bases between them. Germline V gene sequence: CDR1 MNHEY, CDR2 SMNVEV (reference sequence). V gene TRBV27 combines with J gene TRBJ1-5, with a possible D match to TRBD1 (6 bases). Sequencing used CD4+ T cells from peripheral blood mononuclear cells, obtained in the third trimester of pregnancy. The TCR originated in a female donor with multiple sclerosis, enrolled in a pregnancy study. The CDR3 region is CASRLQGISQPQHF. The CDR3 coding sequence is TGTGCCAGCCGATTACAGGGAATAAGTCAGCCCCAGCATTTT.